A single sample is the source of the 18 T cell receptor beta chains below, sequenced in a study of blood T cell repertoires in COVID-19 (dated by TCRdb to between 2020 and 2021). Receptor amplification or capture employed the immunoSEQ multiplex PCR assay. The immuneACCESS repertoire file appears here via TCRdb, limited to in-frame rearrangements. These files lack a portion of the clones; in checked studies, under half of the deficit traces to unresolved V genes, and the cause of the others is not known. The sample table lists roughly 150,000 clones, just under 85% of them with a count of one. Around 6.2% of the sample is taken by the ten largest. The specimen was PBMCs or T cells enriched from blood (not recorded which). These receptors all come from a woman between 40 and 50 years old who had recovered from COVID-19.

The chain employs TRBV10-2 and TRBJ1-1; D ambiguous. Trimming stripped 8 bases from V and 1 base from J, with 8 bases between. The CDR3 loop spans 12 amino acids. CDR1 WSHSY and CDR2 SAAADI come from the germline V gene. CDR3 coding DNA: TGCGCCAGCCGACTTGGGAACACTGAAGCTTTCTTT. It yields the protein CASRLGNTEAFF.

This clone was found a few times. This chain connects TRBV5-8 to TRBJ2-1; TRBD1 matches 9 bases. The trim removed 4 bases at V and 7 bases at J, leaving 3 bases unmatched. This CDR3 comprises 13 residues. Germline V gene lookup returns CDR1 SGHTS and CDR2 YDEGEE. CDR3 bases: TGTGCCAGCAGCCCGGGACAGGGTAATGAGCAGTTCTTC. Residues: CASSPGQGNEQFF. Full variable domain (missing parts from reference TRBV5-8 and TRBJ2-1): EAGVTQSPTHLIKTRGQQATLRCSPISGHTSVYWYQQALGLGLQFLLWYDEGEERNRGNFPPRFSGRQFPNYSSELNVNALELEDSALYLCASSPGQGNEQFFGPGTRLTVL.

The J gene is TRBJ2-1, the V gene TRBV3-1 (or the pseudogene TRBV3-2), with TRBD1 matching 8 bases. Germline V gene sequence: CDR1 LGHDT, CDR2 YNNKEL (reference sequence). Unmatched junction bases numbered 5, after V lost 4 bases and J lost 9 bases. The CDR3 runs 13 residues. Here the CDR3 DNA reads TGTGCCAGCAGCCCGGGACAGGTATTTGAGCAGTTCTTC. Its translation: CASSPGQVFEQFF.

The CDR3: CASSEWGQRGTEAFF. In nucleotides, the CDR3 is TGTGCCAGCAGTGAATGGGGGCAAAGGGGAACTGAAGCTTTCTTT. The chain links TRBV25-1 to TRBJ1-1; a weak D match, TRBD1 (6 bases). V lost 1 base, J lost 5 bases, and 14 bases lay in between. This CDR3 contains 15 residues. From germline, CDR1 is MGHDK and CDR2 SYGVNS.

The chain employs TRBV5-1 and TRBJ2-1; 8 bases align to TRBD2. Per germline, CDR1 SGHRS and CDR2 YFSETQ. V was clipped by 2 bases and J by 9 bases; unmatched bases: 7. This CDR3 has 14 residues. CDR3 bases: TGCGCCAGCAGCTTAAAGCGGGAGTCGGGTGAGCAGTTCTTC. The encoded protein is CASSLKRESGEQFF. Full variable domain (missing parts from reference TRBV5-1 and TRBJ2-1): KAGVTQTPRYLIKTRGQQVTLSCSPISGHRSVSWYQQTPGQGLQFLFEYFSETQRNKGNFPGRFSGRQFSNSRSEMNVSTLELGDSALYLCASSLKRESGEQFFGPGTRLTVL.

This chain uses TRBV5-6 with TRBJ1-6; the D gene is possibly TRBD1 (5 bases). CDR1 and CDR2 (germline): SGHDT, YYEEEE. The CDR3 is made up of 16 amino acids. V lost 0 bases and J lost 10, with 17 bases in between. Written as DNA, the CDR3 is TGTGCCAGCAGCTTGGGTACGGTGGGGGGAGGATCACCCCTCCACTTT. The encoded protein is CASSLGTVGGGSPLHF. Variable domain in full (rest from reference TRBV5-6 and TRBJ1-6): DAGVTQSPTHLIKTRGQQVTLRCSPKSGHDTVSWYQQALGQGPQFIFQYYEEEERQRGNFPDRFSGHQFPNYSSELNVNALLLGDSALYLCASSLGTVGGGSPLHFGNGTRLTVT.

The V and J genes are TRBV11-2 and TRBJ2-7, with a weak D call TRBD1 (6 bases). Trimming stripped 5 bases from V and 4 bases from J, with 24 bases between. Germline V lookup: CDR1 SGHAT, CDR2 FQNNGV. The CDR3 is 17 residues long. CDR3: CASSQIPQFSQGYEQYF. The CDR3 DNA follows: TGTGCCAGCAGCCAGATCCCTCAGTTTTCACAGGGATACGAGCAGTACTTC.

The CDR3 is CASSELLAGYEQYF. CDR3 sequence (DNA): TGTGCCAGCAGTGAATTACTAGCGGGGTACGAGCAGTACTTC. The chain employs TRBV2 and TRBJ2-7, with TRBD2 identical over 10 bases. Germline V gene data show CDR1 as SNHLY and CDR2 as FYNNEI. The CDR3 spans 14 residues. The J segment lost 4 bases and the V segment lost 2 bases, leaving 2 bases of the junction unmatched.

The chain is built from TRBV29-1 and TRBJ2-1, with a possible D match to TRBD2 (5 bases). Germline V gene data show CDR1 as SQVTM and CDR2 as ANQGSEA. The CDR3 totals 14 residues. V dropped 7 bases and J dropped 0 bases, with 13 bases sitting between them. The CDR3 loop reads CSAKTTSSYNEQFF. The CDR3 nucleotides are TGCAGCGCCAAAACAACTAGCTCCTACAATGAGCAGTTCTTC.

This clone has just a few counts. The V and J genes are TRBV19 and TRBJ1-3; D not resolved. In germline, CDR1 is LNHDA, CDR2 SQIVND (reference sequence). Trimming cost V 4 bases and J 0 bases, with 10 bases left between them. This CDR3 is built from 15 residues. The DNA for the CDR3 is TGTGCCAGTAGTACATATGGGAGCTCTGGAAACACCATATATTTT. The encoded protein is CASSTYGSSGNTIYF.

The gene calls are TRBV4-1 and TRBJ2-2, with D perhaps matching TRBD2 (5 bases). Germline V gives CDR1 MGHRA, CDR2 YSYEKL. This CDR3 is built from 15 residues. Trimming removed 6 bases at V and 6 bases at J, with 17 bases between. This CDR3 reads CASSPPGSLAGELFF. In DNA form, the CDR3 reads TGCGCCAGCAGTCCACCGGGATCCTTGGCCGGGGAGCTGTTTTTT.

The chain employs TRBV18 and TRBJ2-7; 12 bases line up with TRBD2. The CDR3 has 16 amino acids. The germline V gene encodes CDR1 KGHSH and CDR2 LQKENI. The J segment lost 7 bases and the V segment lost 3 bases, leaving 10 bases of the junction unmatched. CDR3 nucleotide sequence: TGTGCCAGCTCACCGCGAGCTAGCGGGAGGGCCGTTGAGCAGTACTTC. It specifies CASSPRASGRAVEQYF.

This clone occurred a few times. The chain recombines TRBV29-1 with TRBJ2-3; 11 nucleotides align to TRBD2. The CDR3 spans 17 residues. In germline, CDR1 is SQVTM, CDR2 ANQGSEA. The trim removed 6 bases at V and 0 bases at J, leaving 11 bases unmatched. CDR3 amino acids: CSVNPGTSGSSTDTQYF. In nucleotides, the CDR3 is TGCAGCGTGAACCCCGGGACTAGCGGTTCTAGCACAGATACGCAGTATTTT.

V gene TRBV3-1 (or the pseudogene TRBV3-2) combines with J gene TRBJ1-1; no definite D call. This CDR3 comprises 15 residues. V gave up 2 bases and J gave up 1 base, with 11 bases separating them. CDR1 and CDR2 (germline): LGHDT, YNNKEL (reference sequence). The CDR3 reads CASSQLGDSNTEAFF. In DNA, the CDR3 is TGTGCCAGCAGCCAACTGGGAGACTCGAACACTGAAGCTTTCTTT.

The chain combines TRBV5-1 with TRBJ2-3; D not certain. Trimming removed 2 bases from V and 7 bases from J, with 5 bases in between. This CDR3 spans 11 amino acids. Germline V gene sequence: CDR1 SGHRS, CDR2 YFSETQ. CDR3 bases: TGCGCCAGCAGCTTAGAGAATACGCAGTATTTT. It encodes CASSLENTQYF.

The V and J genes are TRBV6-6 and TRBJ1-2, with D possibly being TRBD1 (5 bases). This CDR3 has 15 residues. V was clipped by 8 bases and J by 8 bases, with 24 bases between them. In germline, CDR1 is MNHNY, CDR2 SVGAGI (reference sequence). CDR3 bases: TGTGCCAGCGCCCCTCGGGCCAGGGAAGTGAAGGGCTACACCTTC. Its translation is CASAPRAREVKGYTF.

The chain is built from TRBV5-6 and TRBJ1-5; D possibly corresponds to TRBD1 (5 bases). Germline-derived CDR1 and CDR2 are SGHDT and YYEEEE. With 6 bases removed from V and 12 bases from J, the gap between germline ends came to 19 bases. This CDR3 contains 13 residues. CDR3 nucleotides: TGTGCCAGCACCCTATGGTCGGGGGGAGTCCAGCATTTT. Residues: CASTLWSGGVQHF.

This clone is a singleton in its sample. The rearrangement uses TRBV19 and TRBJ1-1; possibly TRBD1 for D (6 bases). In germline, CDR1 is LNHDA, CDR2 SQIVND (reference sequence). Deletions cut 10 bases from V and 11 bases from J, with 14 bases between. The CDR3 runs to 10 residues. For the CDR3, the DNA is TGTGCCACCGAACAGGGATGGGCTTTCTTT. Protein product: CATEQGWAFF.